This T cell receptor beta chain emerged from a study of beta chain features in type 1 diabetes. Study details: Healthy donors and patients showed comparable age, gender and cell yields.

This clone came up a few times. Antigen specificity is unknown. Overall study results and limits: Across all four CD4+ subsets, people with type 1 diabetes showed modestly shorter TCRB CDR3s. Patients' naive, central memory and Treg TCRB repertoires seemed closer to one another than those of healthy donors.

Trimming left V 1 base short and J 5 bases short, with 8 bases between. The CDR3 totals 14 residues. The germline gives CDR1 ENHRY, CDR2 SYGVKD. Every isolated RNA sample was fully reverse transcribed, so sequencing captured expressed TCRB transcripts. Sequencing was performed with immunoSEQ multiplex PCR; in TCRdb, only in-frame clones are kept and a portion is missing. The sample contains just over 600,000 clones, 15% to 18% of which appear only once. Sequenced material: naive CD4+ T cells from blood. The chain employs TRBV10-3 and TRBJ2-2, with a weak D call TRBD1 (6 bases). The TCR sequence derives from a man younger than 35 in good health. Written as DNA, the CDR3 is TGTGCCATCAGTGAGTGGACAGATACCGGGGAGCTGTTTTTT. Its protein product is CAISEWTDTGELFF.